This T cell receptor beta chain came from a study of T cells after yellow fever vaccination (dated by TCRdb to about 2019). Regarding the research as a whole: Libraries from fractions with low cell numbers were prepared with the SMART-Seq v4 Ultra Low Input RNA kit. Two healthy male donors made up the cohort, one aged 18 to 30 years and the other aged 30 to 40 years. To follow T-cell clones before and after primary and booster YFV17D yellow fever vaccination, bulk TCR alpha and beta repertoires were sequenced over time. Blood samples were taken at several timepoints before and after primary and secondary immunization, and bulk PBMC replicates and cell subsets were isolated. Beyond this particular receptor, the publication reports: Computational filtering was needed because FACS-sorted repertoires could contain abundant contaminating clonotypes from the bulk population. Only two donors were included in the study, so the extent to which the findings can be generalized is limited. After the booster, most clones that had expanded after primary vaccination were detected again (approximately 96% of CD4 and more than 80% of CD8), suggesting broad maintenance of memory. A small fraction of clonotypes showed up in both the CD4 and CD8 compartments, probably as a result of convergent recombination. The secondary T-cell response was found to be weaker but faster than the primary response, with a peak reached on day 5 rather than on day 15.

Here V drops 0 bases and J drops 8 bases, and the junction holds 9 bases not matched to any gene. In the germline V gene (reference sequence), CDR1 corresponds to DFQATT and CDR2 to SNEGSKA. The CDR3 measures 14 amino acids from cysteine to phenylalanine. Just CDR3 DNA is preserved here, 42 bases in frame from base 1. The treatment or condition label of this sample denotes: live attenuated yellow fever vaccine strain. Two biological replicates of bulk PBMCs were collected at each blood-draw timepoint. A standard Ficoll-Paque protocol was used to isolate PBMCs from peripheral blood. TriZol was used to extract RNA from bulk PBMCs, CD4 and CD8 fractions, and dextramer-positive and dextramer-negative fractions. The sample was run on an Illumina NovaSeq 6000. TCR cDNA was synthesized by 5'RACE template switching, through which a universal primer site and unique molecular identifiers were introduced. Priming of cDNA synthesis was performed from both the TCR alpha and TCR beta constant segments. Libraries were amplified in two PCR steps, with sample barcodes and sequencing adapters added in the second step. Sequencing of libraries was performed on Illumina HiSeq 2500 (2x100 bp) or NovaSeq (2x150 bp). As for the authors' bioinformatics: MIGEC was used to demultiplex reads and collapse the reads into UMI consensus sequences, and MiXCR was used for V(D)J alignment. Clonotypes responding to the vaccine were identified with edgeR on replicate PBMC samples, with the criteria of FDR below 0.01 and a log2 fold change above 5 up to day 15. Each bulk clonotype was labeled CD4 or CD8 based on which sequenced repertoire, CD4 or CD8, contained the clonotype at higher abundance. Clones were called with MiXCR by TCRdb after fastp trimmed the public reads at Q25, and only in-frame beta chains were retained. Rows are unified per CDR3 protein, each entry keeping the most common DNA and genes. The V and J calls were determined by TCRdb, not by the authors. In this sample the table shows more than 300,000 distinct CDR3 sequences, 3.5% to 4.5% of which occur a single time. The ten top clones hold 15% to 20% of the sample.

In this sample, this clonotype turned up many times. It has no known antigen specificity. No much larger clone exists at a distance of one base, and base qualities are not known. The V and J genes are TRBV20-1 and TRBJ1-2; TRBD1 aligns with 7 central bases. The sequence came from a man between 18 and 35 years old who received the YFV17D yellow fever vaccine. The sample here was PBMCs, taken 15 days after the yellow fever booster vaccination. The CDR3 region reads CSARDPDRIGGYTF. The nucleotides read TGCAGTGCTAGAGATCCGGACAGGATTGGGGGCTACACCTTC.